A selection of T cell receptor beta chains follows, all from one sample in a study of cytomegalovirus exposure and HLA in healthy donors. The method was immunoSEQ multiplex PCR; TCRdb's version includes in-frame clones alone and lacks a portion of them. Here the sample spans roughly 250,000 clones, 80% being singletons. Sequencing was done on a sample of PBMCs. The receptors stem from a girl aged 2 to 9 in good health and CMV-seronegative. CDR3s include the opening cysteine and the closing phenylalanine or tryptophan. The D gene is left open where the match is weak. Where a row states a size, it is once, few, many or the class of an expanded clone; other rows omit it.

clone size	D gene	J gene	V gene	CDR3 protein	CDR3 DNA
.	TRBD1	TRBJ1-2	TRBV4-1	CASSQVGTGLNYGYTF	TGCGCCAGCAGCCAAGTTGGGACAGGGCTTAACTATGGCTACACCTTC
.	TRBD2	TRBJ2-7	TRBV18	CASSPTTSGGAGIYEQYF	TGTGCCAGCTCACCAACAACTAGCGGGGGGGCCGGAATCTACGAGCAGTACTTC
.	TRBD1	TRBJ1-3	TRBV18	CASSPPEGAYGNTIYF	TGTGCCAGCTCACCACCGGAGGGGGCATATGGAAACACCATATATTTT
.	TRBD1	TRBJ1-2	TRBV7-2	CASSVRGRNGYTF	TGTGCCAGCAGCGTCAGGGGGCGGAATGGCTACACCTTC
few	TRBD1	TRBJ1-2	TRBV6-6	CASVPHDRGWTGYTF	TGTGCCAGCGTTCCCCACGACAGGGGCTGGACCGGCTACACCTTC
few	.	TRBJ1-4	TRBV30	CAWSPLTNEKLFF	TGTGCCTGGAGTCCCTTAACTAATGAAAAACTGTTTTTT
.	TRBD2	TRBJ2-5	TRBV10-3	CAISSGGSRQETQYF	TGTGCCATCAGCAGCGGGGGAAGTAGACAAGAGACCCAGTACTTC
.	.	TRBJ1-4	TRBV6-5	CASRPQGLGEKLFF	TGTGCCAGCAGGCCCCAGGGGCTCGGTGAAAAACTGTTTTTT
.	.	TRBJ2-7	TRBV2	CARNRDEQYF	TGTGCCAGGAACCGGGACGAGCAGTACTTC
.	.	TRBJ2-5	TRBV5-8	CASSWGRVTQDF	TGTGCCAGCAGCTGGGGCAGGGTAACACAGGACTTC
.	TRBD2	TRBJ2-7	TRBV7-9	CASSLTTGLADEQYF	TGTGCCAGCAGCTTAACAACGGGACTAGCTGACGAGCAGTACTTC
.	TRBD1	TRBJ2-3	TRBV5-1	CASSLGQAPDTQYF	TGCGCCAGCAGCCTGGGACAGGCCCCAGATACGCAGTATTTT
.	.	TRBJ2-7	TRBV19	CASSPTGAYEQYF	TGTGCCAGTAGTCCCACGGGTGCCTACGAGCAGTACTTC
.	.	TRBJ2-1	TRBV5-1	CASSLVLRGRGNNEQFF	TGCGCCAGCAGCTTGGTTTTAAGGGGGCGGGGAAACAATGAGCAGTTCTTC
.	TRBD2	TRBJ2-7	TRBV4-2	CASSQEISGRVVGGEQYF	TGTGCCAGCAGCCAAGAGATTAGCGGGAGGGTAGTAGGGGGCGAGCAGTACTTC
.	.	TRBJ1-1	TRBV6-5	CASRAGVGDTEAFF	TGTGCCAGCAGGGCAGGGGTTGGGGACACTGAAGCTTTCTTT
.	TRBD1	TRBJ2-1	TRBV7-6	CASSAHQTGSSYNEQFF	TGTGCCAGCAGCGCCCACCAGACAGGGAGCTCCTACAATGAGCAGTTCTTC
.	.	TRBJ1-1	TRBV6-6	CASRSAQEDTEAFF	TGTGCCAGCAGATCGGCCCAAGAGGACACTGAAGCTTTCTTT
.	.	TRBJ1-5	TRBV28	CASSLSGTQPQHF	TGTGCCAGCAGTTTGTCAGGTACTCAGCCCCAGCATTTT
few	TRBD2	TRBJ2-1	TRBV27	CASSPGLAGVNEQFF	TGTGCCAGCAGCCCCGGACTAGCGGGAGTGAATGAGCAGTTCTTC
.	TRBD1	TRBJ1-2	TRBV9	CASSGLWTGGHNYGYTF	TGTGCCAGCAGCGGGCTCTGGACAGGGGGCCATAACTATGGCTACACCTTC
.	TRBD1	TRBJ2-4	TRBV4-1	CASSQESKDRGFGGLPEYF	TGCGCCAGCAGCCAAGAGTCTAAGGACAGGGGATTCGGGGGGCTTCCGGAGTACTTC
few	TRBD2	TRBJ2-1	TRBV7-7	CASSSGTSGFYNEQFF	TGTGCCAGCAGCTCCGGGACTAGCGGATTCTACAATGAGCAGTTCTTC
.	.	TRBJ2-7	TRBV2	CASSGNPEEPGLTYDQYF	TGTGCCAGCAGCGGAAACCCCGAGGAGCCTGGACTTACCTACGATCAGTACTTC
.	.	TRBJ2-3	TRBV4-1	CASSQAGGSTDTQYF	TGCGCCAGCAGCCAAGCGGGGGGCAGCACAGATACGCAGTATTTT
.	TRBD1	TRBJ1-1	TRBV4-1	CASSHNSGGRTEAFF	TGCGCCAGCAGCCACAACTCAGGGGGTCGGACTGAAGCTTTCTTT
.	.	TRBJ2-4	TRBV27	CATAPGAKNIQYF	TGTGCCACAGCGCCGGGAGCCAAAAACATTCAGTACTTC
.	.	TRBJ2-1	TRBV11-2	CASSLPGNEQFF	TGTGCCAGCAGCTTACCCGGGAATGAGCAGTTCTTC
.	.	TRBJ2-1	TRBV19	CASSIQITRSSYNEQFF	TGTGCCAGTAGTATCCAAATCACTAGGAGCTCCTACAATGAGCAGTTCTTC
.	.	TRBJ2-7	TRBV4-1	CASSQAEVVGYEQYF	TGCGCCAGCAGCCAAGCGGAGGTGGTGGGCTACGAGCAGTACTTC
.	.	TRBJ1-2	TRBV18	CASSPVPTGRDYGYTF	TGTGCCAGCTCACCAGTCCCGACAGGTCGAGACTATGGCTACACCTTC
.	.	TRBJ1-1	TRBV19	CASSPRGENTEAFF	TGTGCCAGTAGTCCCAGGGGTGAAAACACTGAAGCTTTCTTT
.	.	TRBJ2-5	TRBV2	CASSSTGLKETQYF	TGTGCCAGCAGTTCCACAGGGTTGAAAGAGACCCAGTACTTC
.	.	TRBJ2-3	TRBV7-3	CASSLTMENTQYF	TGTGCCAGCAGCTTAACGATGGAGAATACGCAGTATTTT
.	.	TRBJ2-7	TRBV29-1	CSVFPESSYEQYF	TGCAGCGTTTTCCCCGAGAGCTCCTACGAGCAGTACTTC
.	.	TRBJ1-4	TRBV7-9	CASSWLLQGTEKLFF	TGTGCCAGCAGCTGGCTCCTTCAGGGGACTGAAAAACTGTTTTTT
.	.	TRBJ1-6	TRBV5-1	CASSLKLGSPLHF	TGCGCCAGCAGCTTGAAACTAGGGTCACCCCTCCACTTT
.	TRBD2	TRBJ2-7	TRBV5-1	CASSALPASGSSYEQYF	TGCGCCAGCAGCGCGCTACCCGCTAGCGGTTCCTCCTACGAGCAGTACTTC
.	.	TRBJ1-3	TRBV10-1	CASSLRVLGNTIYF	TGCGCCAGCAGCCTCAGGGTGCTCGGAAACACCATATATTTT
.	.	TRBJ2-3	TRBV10-3	CATQQLARDTQYF	TGTGCCACCCAGCAGCTAGCAAGGGATACGCAGTATTTT